The clone carrying this T cell receptor beta chain was observed a few times. Its target is not known. The data were obtained in a study of T cells in Graves' hyperthyroidism and ophthalmopathy. The germline V gene encodes CDR1 SGHTA and CDR2 FQGNSA. Trimming removed 1 base at V and 1 base at J, with 14 bases between. The CDR3 loop spans 16 amino acids. Reasons for excluding patients were uncontrolled infection, other autoimmune disease, pregnancy or lactation. What was amplified from RNA transcripts were TCR beta CDR3 regions. HTBI primers drove first-round RT-PCR of the TCR CDR3. From the multiplex PCR reads, TCRdb called clonotypes with MiXCR, one entry per CDR3 protein. The sample shows 560,000 or so distinct CDR3 sequences, 46% of them seen only once. Study results and caveats: Among thyroid clonotypes expanded above 0.001, most also appeared in blood.

The clonotype comes from a woman aged 18-29 years with Graves' hyperthyroidism. The sequenced material came from peripheral blood or thyroid tissue (not recorded which). The rearrangement joins TRBV7-2 to TRBJ2-7; D not certain. CDR3 DNA sequence: TGTGCCAGCAGCTTAGATCGATCTCAGGCGTCCTACGAGCAGTACTTC. It codes for CASSLDRSQASYEQYF.